The present T cell receptor (beta chain) was sequenced within a study of beta chain features in type 1 diabetes. Study-wide context: Cells sorted and examined across all samples totaled almost 110 million. Study-level findings and limits: TCRB rearrangement may or may not be influenced by HLA type; here this remained unresolved. Type 1 diabetes patients showed fewer insertions and more deletions at VDJ junctions. In all four CD4+ subsets, TCRB CDR3 length was significantly, moderately reduced in type 1 diabetes. In the patient group, naive, central memory and Treg TCRB repertoires seemed more alike than in the healthy donor group.

The isolated RNA, all of it, was reverse transcribed, so expressed TCRB transcripts were what got sequenced. The table came from immunoSEQ multiplex PCR; TCRdb's copy has only in-frame clones and leaves some out. The table has over 650,000 clones, 11% to 15% seen once. Remarks on this clone: Antigen unknown.

The CDR3 totals 12 residues. The V and J ends lost 5 bases and 2 bases respectively, with 10 bases between them. Germline V gives CDR1 GTSNPN, CDR2 SVGIG (reference sequence). The sequencing sample was made of naive CD4+ T cells from blood. The TCR was taken from a young man with type 1 diabetes. The chain employs TRBV30 and TRBJ2-7; D perhaps matches TRBD2 (5 bases). This CDR3 reads CAWGRVPYEQYF. The DNA of the CDR3 is TGTGCCTGGGGGCGGGTTCCCTACGAGCAGTACTTC.